The clone carrying this T cell receptor (beta chain) was seen at least ten times. This sample was included in a study of metastatic and nonmetastatic thyroid tumors. The overall study: Repertoire comparison spanned blood and tumor or nodule tissue of malignant and benign thyroid patients.

Thyroid surgery took place with no prior treatment in any patient. TCRdb re-clonotyped the PCR reads via MiXCR. This sample yields around 23,000 clones, of which 20% to 25% are seen a single time; about a quarter belongs to the top ten. The sequenced sample consisted of blood. This receptor was obtained from a male donor with papillary thyroid cancer or a benign thyroid nodule (not recorded which). Some clones in this sample may be carry-over from other donors' samples.

CDR3 region: CASGAWVAGGELFF. CDR3 in DNA: TGTGCCAGCGGAGCTTGGGTGGCCGGCGGGGAGCTGTTTTTT. This chain uses TRBV5-8 with TRBJ2-2, with unresolved D. The CDR3 runs 14 residues. The V end lost 7 bases, the J end lost 7 bases, and 17 bases lay between the germline ends. Germline CDR1 and CDR2: SGHTS and YDEGEE.